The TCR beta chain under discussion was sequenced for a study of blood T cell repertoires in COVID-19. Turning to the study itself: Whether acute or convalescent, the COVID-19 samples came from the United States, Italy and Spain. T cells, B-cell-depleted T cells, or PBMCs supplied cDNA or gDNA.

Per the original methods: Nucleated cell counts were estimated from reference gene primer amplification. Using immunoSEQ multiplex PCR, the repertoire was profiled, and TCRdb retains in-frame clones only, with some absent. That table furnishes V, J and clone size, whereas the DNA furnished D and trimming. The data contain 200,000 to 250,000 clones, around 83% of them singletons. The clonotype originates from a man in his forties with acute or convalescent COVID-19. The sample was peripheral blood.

CDR3 protein: CASSLESIAGGTYEQYF. The DNA of the CDR3 is TGCGCCAGCAGCTTGGAAAGCATAGCGGGGGGGACCTACGAGCAGTACTTC. The chain recombines TRBV5-1 with TRBJ2-7; TRBD2 agrees at 11 bases. The V gene's germline CDR1 is SGHRS and CDR2 YFSETQ. CDR3 size: 17 residues. J was trimmed by 2 bases and V by 0 bases; bases with no gene match: 7.